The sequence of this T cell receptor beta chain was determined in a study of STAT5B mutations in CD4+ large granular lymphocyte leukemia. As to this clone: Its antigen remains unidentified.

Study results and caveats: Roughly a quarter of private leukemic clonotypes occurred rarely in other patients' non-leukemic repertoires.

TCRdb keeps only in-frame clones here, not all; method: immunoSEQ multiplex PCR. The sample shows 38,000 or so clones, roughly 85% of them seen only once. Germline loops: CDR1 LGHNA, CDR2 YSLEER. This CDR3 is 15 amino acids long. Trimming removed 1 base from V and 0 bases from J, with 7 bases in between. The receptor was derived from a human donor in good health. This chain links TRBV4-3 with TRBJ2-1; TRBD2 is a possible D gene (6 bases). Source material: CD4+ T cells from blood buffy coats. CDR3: CASSQADYSYNEQFF. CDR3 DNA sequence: TGCGCCAGCAGCCAAGCGGACTACTCCTACAATGAGCAGTTCTTC.